The present entry profiles one TCR beta chain with its context. This clonotype was detected only a few times. The clone's antigen remains unknown. No base quality information exists; no much larger clone differs at one position. CDR1 and CDR2 are read off the germline V gene (reference sequence) as MNHNY and SVGAGI. V is reduced by 2 bases and J by 9 bases, leaving a spacing of 7 bases between them. The CDR3 covers 11 residues, taking in both the cysteine and the phenylalanine. Of the read, only the CDR3 DNA is kept; its 33 bases are in frame from base 1. The donors were about 40 Caucasian individuals from Russia, aged roughly 6 to 100 years, who were systemically healthy. About 9.8 milliliters of peripheral blood were drawn from each donor into EDTA-treated Vacutainer tubes. Ficoll-Paque density-gradient centrifugation was used to isolate PBMCs, with at least 6 million per sample. Total RNA, at least 6 micrograms per sample, was extracted from PBMCs with Trizol reagent. The percentages of naive CD45RAhigh/CD27high T cells were determined by flow cytometry on a PBMC aliquot from every donor.

To prepare the library, 5' RACE was applied. Sequencing took place on an Illumina HiSeq 2500. The second PCR ran for about 7 to 11 cycles and used a J-beta primer mix along with a sample-barcoded 5' primer. Each TCR beta cDNA molecule received a unique molecular identifier from a template-switch 5' adaptor carrying 12 random nucleotides. At least 2.5 million CDR3-containing paired-end reads were obtained from each sample. The Mint cDNA synthesis kit, primed by a TRBC-specific oligonucleotide, was used to synthesize first-strand cDNA from all RNA. Following uracil-DNA glycosylase treatment, all cDNA underwent a first 18-cycle PCR with the universal primers M1SS and BC2_uni_R. Per the source publication's procedure: Each sample was normalized by randomly selecting 1 million high-quality reads, each carrying a distinct molecular identifier. Instead of being binned into consensus sequences, reads that shared molecular identifiers were thrown out. MiTCR, with a Q25 quality threshold and the strictest error-elimination algorithm, was used for CDR3 identification, clonotype clustering and error correction. A nonparametric unseen species model with Euler transformation was used to estimate lower-bound total TCR beta diversity. TCRdb applied fastp at Q25 and MiXCR to the public reads, then kept only in-frame beta chains. One record per CDR3 amino acid sequence lists the most common genes and DNA. The V and J calls, along with clone size, are taken from TCRdb and not from the paper's own processing. The sample profile shows about 680,000 distinct CDR3 sequences; 45% to 50% of them were found once. The ten largest account for around a third of the sample.

These data come from a study of blood T cells in healthy people across ages (dated by TCRdb to the mid-2010s). The study in broad terms: In model experiments, template switching captured roughly one uniquely barcoded TCR beta cDNA molecule for every two T cells. To track age-related changes in TCR beta repertoire diversity, the study relied on deep sequencing normalized with unique cDNA molecular identifiers. Two additional independent replicas of 1 million unique cDNA reads from the same blood draw were analyzed for two donors (one aged 18 to 29 and one aged 80 or older). Donors of different ages were randomly distributed across sequencing lanes to avoid experimental bias. The donors were divided into four age groups: young (average about 15 years), middle-aged (almost 40), aged (about 60) and long-lived (roughly 82).

Broader findings and caveats from the paper: Because the CMV infection status of the donors was unknown, age-related changes in expanded clonotypes may potentially have been confounded. The percentage of naive T cells measured by flow cytometry correlated strongly with observed TCR beta diversity. Observed TCR beta diversity per million T cells fell roughly linearly with age, and a significant reduction was already apparent by age roughly 40. Conclusive comparison of naive and antigen-experienced compartments was prevented by the profiling of bulk unsorted PBMCs. Estimates of total diversity based on one million sequenced T cells were considered lower bounds and underestimates. Compared with the aged group, more naive CD4+ T cells, fewer expanded clones and increased TCR diversity were shown by the long-lived group, suggesting age selection.

The sample taken for sequencing was blood. Rearrangement joined TRBV6-6 to TRBJ1-2; too little of a D gene remains to name it. This clonotype originated in an older woman in good health. The sequenced DNA: TGTGCCAGCAGTTACCTCTACAGCTACACCTTC. This gives the protein CASSYLYSYTF.